This entry lists 32 T cell receptor beta chains sequenced from one sample in a study of Ad26.COV2.S vaccination and SARS-CoV-2 variants. Data came from immunoSEQ multiplex PCR; TCRdb stores just in-frame clones and leaves some out. The repertoire consists of 300,000 to 400,000 clones, with approximately 90% occurring once and the leading ten covering approximately 5.9%. The sample's treatment: roughly 20 received Ad26.COV2.S at low or high dose, single or two shots; roughly five received placebo; per-sample allocation not given. On day 63 after the first injection, vaccine and placebo recipients gave samples. The input for sequencing was peripheral blood, taken in a trial of Ad26.COV2.S vaccine versus placebo. The origin of the receptors is a person aged 18-65 years who received the Ad26.COV2.S COVID-19 vaccine or a placebo.

This clone was seen just once. The identical CDR3 is also encoded by other nucleotide sequences in the sample. V usage is TRBV30 and J usage is TRBJ2-5; D possibly corresponds to TRBD1 (5 bases). The CDR3 runs 12 residues. Germline lookup yields CDR1 GTSNPN and CDR2 SVGIG (reference sequence). V was clipped by 0 bases and J by 4 bases, with 6 bases between them. CDR3 in DNA: TGTGCCTGGAGTGTAAGGGGAGAGACCCAGTACTTC. Translated, it gives CAWSVRGETQYF.

The chain is built from TRBV30 and TRBJ1-4, with D unclear. The germline CDR1 and CDR2 sequences are GTSNPN and SVGIG (reference sequence). This CDR3 region has 13 residues. Trimming took 0 bases from V and 5 from J, leaving 7 bases between them. The CDR3 nucleotides are TGTGCCTGGAGTGTAAACAGCAATGAAAAACTGTTTTTT. It translates to CAWSVNSNEKLFF.

A note on this clone: Other DNA sequences in the same sample also yield this CDR3. The CDR3 nucleotides read TGTGCCAGCAGCCCATCGGGCGGGGCAGAGACCCAGTACTTC. This sequence encodes CASSPSGGAETQYF. The chain is built from TRBV7-9 and TRBJ2-5; a weak D match, TRBD2 (6 bases). Per the germline V gene, CDR1 is SEHNR and CDR2 is FQNEAQ (reference sequence). V was cut by 5 bases and J by 4 bases, with 14 bases left in between. CDR3 length equals 14 residues.

In its sample, this clone was seen a few times. The V gene is TRBV2, the J gene TRBJ2-2; perhaps TRBD1 as D (5 bases). Germline values: CDR1 SNHLY, CDR2 FYNNEI. V lost 8 bases to trimming and J lost 0 bases, with 10 bases between them. The CDR3 is made up of 14 amino acids. The CDR3 here is CASFPTANTGELFF. The CDR3 nucleotides read TGTGCCAGCTTCCCGACAGCGAACACCGGGGAGCTGTTTTTT.

The chain is built from TRBV9 and TRBJ2-2, with a possible D match to TRBD2 (6 bases). V lost 4 bases to trimming and J lost 13 bases, with 20 bases between them. The CDR3 loop spans 14 amino acids. The germline V gene encodes CDR1 SGDLS and CDR2 YYNGEE. For the CDR3, the DNA is TGTGCCAGCAGCTCCCGGGACTTAGCAGATAGGCTGTTTTTT. Its protein product is CASSSRDLADRLFF.

The chain links TRBV18 to TRBJ1-2; no firm D call. There are 14 residues in the CDR3. Germline V gene sequence: CDR1 KGHSH, CDR2 LQKENI. The ends were cut back, 2 bases at V and 2 bases at J, with 9 bases in the middle. CDR3 in DNA: TGTGCCAGCTCACCAGGGTTGGAGAACTATGGCTACACCTTC. As protein: CASSPGLENYGYTF. Supplemented by reference TRBV18 and TRBJ1-2, the full variable domain reads NAGVMQNPRHLVRRRGQEARLRCSPMKGHSHVYWYRQLPEEGLKFMVYLQKENIIDESGMPKERFSAEFPKEGPSILRIQQVVRGDSAAYFCASSPGLENYGYTFGSGTRLTVV.

The V gene is TRBV9, the J gene TRBJ2-7, with 8 bases lining up with TRBD1. Germline CDR1 reads SGDLS; CDR2 reads YYNGEE. The V and J ends lost 0 bases and 0 bases, in that order; junction bases with no gene match: 2. CDR3 length: 15 amino acids. The CDR3 reads CASSVATGASYEQYF. Here the CDR3 DNA reads TGTGCCAGCAGCGTAGCGACAGGGGCCTCCTACGAGCAGTACTTC.

As for this clone: One end of the junction is discordant with germline, which a read error may explain. This chain connects TRBV20-1 to TRBJ2-1; no reliable D call. CDR3 length: 11 amino acids. Germline CDR1 and CDR2: DFQATT and SNEGSKA (reference sequence). The CDR3 region is CSVRPGPKQFF. CDR3 nucleotide sequence: TGCAGTGTTAGACCGGGCCCTAAGCAGTTCTTC.

This rearrangement joins TRBV14 to TRBJ2-7; no clear D gene. Trimming removed 4 bases at V and 6 bases at J, with 25 bases between. Germline values: CDR1 SGHDN, CDR2 FVKESK. The CDR3 is 17 residues long. DNA for the CDR3: TGTGCCAGCAGCCTTCAAAGGGCCTCGTTAGCCGGCAGCGAGCAGTACTTC. It encodes CASSLQRASLAGSEQYF.

The J gene is TRBJ1-4, the V gene TRBV5-4; 9 nucleotides line up with TRBD1. The CDR3 extends over 16 amino acids. The junction had 7 bases not matched to a gene; V was cut back by 0 bases and J by 7 bases. Germline-derived CDR1 and CDR2 are SGHNT and YYREEE (reference sequence). CDR3 sequence reads: CASSLARDREGEKLFF. The CDR3 DNA reads TGTGCCAGCAGCTTGGCCCGGGACAGGGAGGGTGAAAAACTGTTTTTT.

The chain couples TRBV7-9 to TRBJ2-5; TRBD2 matches at 13 bases. Trimming took 1 base from V and 1 from J; bases not matched to a gene: 3. The CDR3 sequence is 17 residues long. Germline V gives CDR1 SEHNR, CDR2 FQNEAQ (reference sequence). The DNA of the CDR3 is TGTGCCAGCAGCTTAGGACTAGCGGGGGGCCTCCAAGAGACCCAGTACTTC. Translation: CASSLGLAGGLQETQYF.

The chain is built from TRBV6-6 and TRBJ2-2; 13 nucleotides agree with TRBD2. The CDR3 consists of 19 residues. J gave up 4 bases and V 5 bases, and 13 bases lay outside the gene matches. The germline V gene encodes CDR1 MNHNY and CDR2 SVGAGI (reference sequence). The CDR3 nucleotides read TGTGCCAGCAGTCGAACTAGCGGGAGGGGTTTCTCAGGCACCGGGGAGCTGTTTTTT. Protein product: CASSRTSGRGFSGTGELFF.

V and J are TRBV10-3 and TRBJ2-5, with 7 bases matching TRBD2. V lost 6 bases to trimming and J lost 1 base; unmatched junction nucleotides: 5. The CDR3 is made up of 14 amino acids. Germline assignment: CDR1 ENHRY and CDR2 SYGVKD. CDR3 bases: TGTGCCATCAGAGACACGGGAGGCCAAGAGACCCAGTACTTC. It is translated as CAIRDTGGQETQYF.

This chain links TRBV9 with TRBJ1-6; 8 bases are shared with TRBD1. The CDR3 totals 14 residues. CDR1 and CDR2 from the germline V gene are SGDLS and YYNGEE. Trimming at V came to 5 bases and at J to 7 bases, leaving 5 bases not matched to a gene. CDR3 amino acids: CASRPGQENSPLHF. The DNA of the CDR3 is TGTGCCAGCAGACCGGGACAGGAAAATTCACCCCTCCACTTT.

The rearrangement links TRBV11-2 to TRBJ2-7; the match to TRBD1 covers 8 bases. Germline V gene sequence: CDR1 SGHAT, CDR2 FQNNGV. The CDR3 length is 15 residues. With 4 bases clipped from V and 3 bases from J, the junction kept 8 bases outside the gene matches. CDR3 nucleotides: TGTGCCAGCAGCTCCACTGACAGGGGCCGCTACGAGCAGTACTTC. Amino acids: CASSSTDRGRYEQYF. Full variable domain (remainder filled in from reference TRBV11-2 and TRBJ2-7): EAGVAQSPRYKIIEKRQSVAFWCNPISGHATLYWYQQILGQGPKLLIQFQNNGVVDDSQLPKDRFSAERLKGVDSTLKIQPAKLEDSAVYLCASSSTDRGRYEQYFGPGTRLTVT.

This sequence joins TRBV19 and TRBJ2-2; D is unclear. In germline, CDR1 is LNHDA, CDR2 SQIVND (reference sequence). CDR3 size: 10 residues. Deletions cut 7 bases from V and 6 bases from J, with 3 bases between. The CDR3 bases are TGTGCCAGTAAGGCCGGGGAGCTGTTTTTT. Translating gives CASKAGELFF. The full variable domain, with the rest looked up from reference TRBV19 and TRBJ2-2, is DGGITQSPKYLFRKEGQNVTLSCEQNLNHDAMYWYRQDPGQGLRLIYYSQIVNDFQKGDIAEGYSVSREKKESFPLTVTSAQKNPTAFYLCASKAGELFFGEGSRLTVL.

The chain employs TRBV6-2 or TRBV6-3 and TRBJ2-5; TRBD1 might be the D (6 bases). The CDR3 runs to 15 residues. Trimming shortened V by 0 bases and J by 4 bases, and 12 bases separated the two germline ends. The V gene's germline CDR1 is MNHEY and CDR2 SVGEGT. The chain's CDR3 is CASSYSDRSLETQYF. The CDR3 DNA reads as TGTGCCAGCAGTTACTCCGACAGGTCGTTAGAGACCCAGTACTTC.

This rearrangement joins TRBV30 to TRBJ1-1; D is unclear. V lost 5 bases to trimming and J lost 4 bases, with 23 bases between them. The CDR3 has 16 amino acids. CDR1 and CDR2 (germline): GTSNPN, SVGIG (reference sequence). CDR3 protein: CAWRISPRHVSTEAFF. CDR3 sequence (DNA): TGTGCCTGGCGCATAAGTCCCCGCCACGTGTCCACTGAAGCTTTCTTT.

The chain is built from TRBV7-9 and TRBJ1-6, with 8 bases fitting TRBD1. CDR1 SEHNR and CDR2 FQNEAQ come from the germline V gene (reference sequence). Trimming removed 5 bases from V and 15 bases from J; junction bases left unmatched: 3. The CDR3 sequence is 11 residues long. CDR3 sequence: CASSPTGGLHF. CDR3 in DNA: TGTGCCAGCAGCCCCACAGGGGGCCTCCACTTT.

The rearrangement uses TRBV7-2 and TRBJ1-1; a weak D match, TRBD1 (6 bases). The CDR3 runs to 12 residues. Germline CDR1 SGHTA, CDR2 FQGNSA. The V and J ends lost 8 bases and 11 bases respectively, with 18 bases between them. CDR3 DNA: TGTGCCAGCCCCGGGGAGGGGGGGTCGGCTTTCTTT. Translated: CASPGEGGSAFF.

The chain links TRBV7-3 to TRBJ1-2; no clear D gene. This CDR3 has 15 residues. CDR1 is SGHTA and CDR2 is FQGTGA in the germline V gene. Deletions cut 8 bases from V and 8 bases from J, with 24 bases between. The CDR3 protein is CASLKSVSGKVGYTF. The CDR3 DNA is TGTGCCAGCCTAAAAAGCGTTTCGGGCAAAGTGGGCTACACCTTC.

The gene calls are TRBV6-5 and TRBJ1-5, with 7 bases fitting TRBD1. Trimming removed 6 bases from V and 7 bases from J; junction bases left unmatched: 9. The CDR3 totals 14 residues. From germline, CDR1 is MNHEY and CDR2 SVGAGI. The CDR3 coding sequence is TGTGCCAGCAGCCTAGACAGGGTAAGGCAGCCCCAGCATTTT. Its translation is CASSLDRVRQPQHF.

The chain carries TRBV5-1 and TRBJ1-2; D is undetermined. Trimming pared 7 bases from V and 1 base from J, leaving 8 bases between. In germline, CDR1 is SGHRS, CDR2 YFSETQ. CDR3 size: 12 residues. The CDR3 spells CASGGDNYGYTF. CDR3 nucleotide sequence: TGCGCCAGCGGTGGGGATAACTATGGCTACACCTTC.

This rearrangement joins TRBV20-1 to TRBJ2-1; no firm D call. This CDR3 contains 10 residues. Germline V gene lookup returns CDR1 DFQATT and CDR2 SNEGSKA (reference sequence). CDR3 amino acids: CRTANNEQFF. CDR3 in DNA: TGCAGGACCGCCAACAATGAGCAGTTCTTC.

The V call is TRBV12-3 or TRBV12-4, the J call TRBJ1-2; D gene unclear. The CDR3 runs to 13 residues. Trimming shortened V by 4 bases and J by 4 bases, and 10 bases separated the two germline ends. CDR3 bases: TGTGCCAGCAGTTATGCGACGAGCTATGGCTACACCTTC. This translates into CASSYATSYGYTF.

V is TRBV23-1 and J is TRBJ1-5, with 12 bases matching TRBD1. TRBV23-1 is classed as an ORF, of uncertain function. V was pared by 2 bases and J by 2 bases, with 4 bases of the junction left unmatched. This CDR3 is 17 amino acids long. This chain's CDR3 is CASSQRDRGLGNQPQHF. CDR3 nucleotides: TGCGCCAGCAGTCAAAGGGACAGGGGGCTAGGCAATCAGCCCCAGCATTTT.

The V and J genes are TRBV7-9 and TRBJ1-2; D might be TRBD1 (6 bases). Trimming removed 1 base at V and 3 bases at J, with 12 bases between. Germline V gives CDR1 SEHNR, CDR2 FQNEAQ (reference sequence). The CDR3 totals 15 residues. DNA of the CDR3: TGTGCCAGCAGCTTAGTCACAGGGCCGGACTATGGCTACACCTTC. It yields the protein CASSLVTGPDYGYTF.

The chain recombines TRBV27 with TRBJ2-5, with TRBD2 matching 14 bases. CDR1 and CDR2 (germline): MNHEY, SMNVEV (reference sequence). The CDR3 length is 18 residues. J gave up 1 base and V 6 bases, and 10 bases lay outside the gene matches. The CDR3 reads CASSPGTSGSGVQETQYF. The CDR3 DNA reads as TGTGCCAGCAGCCCCGGGACTAGCGGGAGCGGTGTCCAAGAGACCCAGTACTTC.

The chain carries TRBV27 and TRBJ2-2; D is ambiguous. This CDR3 region has 15 residues. The V end was cut by 6 bases, the J end by 2 bases, with 13 bases between. Germline-derived CDR1 and CDR2 are MNHEY and SMNVEV (reference sequence). The CDR3 spells CASSPLAANTGELFF. In DNA, the CDR3 is TGTGCCAGCAGCCCCTTGGCGGCTAACACCGGGGAGCTGTTTTTT.

The chain joins TRBV14 to TRBJ2-5; TRBD2 matches at 12 bases. Germline V gene lookup returns CDR1 SGHDN and CDR2 FVKESK. The CDR3 has 16 residues. V trimming: 4 bases; J trimming: 5 bases; junction bases outside the gene matches: 8. CDR3 nucleotides: TGTGCCAGCAGCCGCAAACTAGCGGGGGGATCGGAGACCCAGTACTTC. It translates to CASSRKLAGGSETQYF.

The rearrangement links TRBV11-2 to TRBJ1-2, with 12 nucleotides matching TRBD1. The CDR3 runs to 14 residues. V lost 5 bases, J lost 7 bases, and 5 bases stayed unmatched. Looked up from germline, CDR1 is SGHAT and CDR2 is FQNNGV. CDR3 sequence reads: CASSIGTGGSGYTF. The CDR3 DNA follows: TGTGCCAGCAGCATTGGGACAGGGGGCAGTGGCTACACCTTC.

This chain links TRBV5-4 with TRBJ2-1; 11 bases match TRBD2. The CDR3 is made up of 15 amino acids. J lost 6 bases, V lost 0 bases, and 2 bases had no gene match. Germline CDR1 SGHNT, CDR2 YYREEE (reference sequence). DNA of the CDR3: TGTGCCAGCAGCTTGGGTAGCGGGGGGGCCAATGAGCAGTTCTTC. It codes for CASSLGSGGANEQFF.